This T cell receptor beta chain derives from a study of T cell responses to AZD1222 COVID-19 vaccine. Only in-frame clones appear in the TCRdb table, and some are missing; sequencing was by immunoSEQ multiplex PCR. The table has some 150,000 clones, approximately 89% seen once. Findings and limits, study-wide: Donors were mostly white British, more females; clonal diversity possibly underestimated.

On this clone itself: The antigen remains undetermined.

The CDR3 has 11 amino acids. Germline V lookup: CDR1 SEHNR, CDR2 FQNEAQ (reference sequence). V dropped 0 bases and J dropped 9 bases, with 3 bases sitting between them. The rearrangement uses TRBV7-9 and TRBJ2-1; D is uncertain. This clonotype was sampled from an adult in good health. The sample here was peripheral blood, taken on day 0 of MenACWY control vaccination. The DNA of the CDR3 is TGTGCCAGCAGCTTAGCGAGTGAGCAGTTCTTC. Protein sequence: CASSLASEQFF.